The present T cell receptor beta chain was sequenced within a study of beta chain features in type 1 diabetes (dated 2018 in TCRdb). Turning to the overall study: Mean age, gender distribution, total cell number and subset yield did not differ between patients and healthy donors. Across all samples, 107,917,701 sorted cells were examined, and cell number per subset correlated strongly with RNA yield. In the study, TCRB repertoires of sorted circulating CD4+ T cell subsets from recently diagnosed type 1 diabetes patients were compared with those of matched healthy donors. Regulatory and stem cell-like memory subsets were obtained from only 8 patients and roughly 8 healthy donors, while naive and central memory subsets were obtained from all 30 or so donors.

A single peripheral blood draw of about 116 mL on average was collected from each donor into heparinised tubes. Naive, central memory, regulatory and stem cell-like memory CD4+ T cells were sorted on a BD FACSAria II using a panel including CD45RO, CCR7, CD25, CD127, CD95 and CD27. Every sorted population had a purity above 98%. Right away, PBMCs were isolated by Lymphoprep density gradient centrifugation and were stained directly, with no culture step. So that batch effects would be minimized, each experiment stained and sorted samples in pairs, pairing one healthy donor with one patient. All of the isolated RNA was reverse transcribed with the High Capacity cDNA Reverse Transcription Kit, so expressed TCRB transcripts were sequenced. Deep immunoSEQ sequencing was applied to naive, central memory and regulatory T cell samples, giving an average of about 3.7 million total reads per sample. After sorted cells were lysed in RLT buffer, RNA was extracted with DNase-treated RNeasy Micro or Mini kits, with the choice depending on cell number. To prevent cross-contamination, each cell subset was processed individually, whereas patient and healthy donor samples were processed jointly. TCRB sequences were amplified from cDNA with the immunoSEQ multiplex PCR, producing 87-bp fragments spanning the CDR3 region. Sequencing of the amplicons was performed on the Illumina HiSeq platform. The paper's data handling went like this. PCR bias was computationally corrected using synthetic template baselines, reads within Hamming distance 2 were collapsed, and singletons that could not be merged were discarded. Reads were aligned against IMGT to assign V, D and J genes, CDR3 length and insertions or deletions at six rearrangement sites. Within each subset, clonotype counts were normalized to the number of sorted cells before true diversity and Gini coefficients were calculated with the tcR R package. The overlap coefficient, calculated on TCRB nucleotide sequences, was used to quantify repertoire sharing. Held by TCRdb, this immuneACCESS table contains in-frame sequences only and omits some clones. Under half of the omission traces to an unresolved V gene where checked; the cause of the rest is unknown. V and J calls and clone size follow that table, whereas D and trimming were derived from the DNA. The sample table holds under 300,000 clones, of which roughly 30% were seen once. The ten most abundant clones make up roughly 4% of the sample.

What the study reported, not specific to this receptor: Naive, central memory and regulatory TCRB repertoires appeared more similar among patients than among healthy donors. At VDJ recombination sites, type 1 diabetes patients had fewer insertions and more deleted nucleotides, which implies abnormalities in thymic rearrangement. PCR may preferentially amplify shorter templates, but because patient and control samples were amplified and corrected together, any resulting skew would affect both groups equally. Only small numbers of individuals were included in the HLA sub-analyses, which left unresolved whether HLA type had any influence on TCRB rearrangement. In all four CD4+ subsets, TCRB CDR3 length was moderately but significantly shorter in type 1 diabetes patients. Because cDNA was sequenced instead of genomic DNA, activated cells with high expression could be over-represented, although the groups did not differ in activation or CD3 levels.

About this clone itself: Which antigen it targets is not known. It has no much larger one-base neighbor in the sample; base qualities were not kept.

V and J are trimmed by 6 bases and 5 bases, and the gene matches miss 6 bases of the junction. CDR3 length: 14 amino acids, cysteine to phenylalanine. Only CDR3 DNA is held: 42 bases, read in frame from base 1. CDR1 MDHEN and CDR2 SYDVKM are derived from the germline V gene. The material sequenced was central memory CD4+ T cells from blood. This TCR came from a young man in good health. The chain employs TRBV28 and TRBJ2-1, and 8 junctional nucleotides match TRBD1. The CDR3 region: CASSQTGVHNEQFF. Read as DNA, the sequence is TGTGCCAGCAGCCAGACAGGGGTCCACAATGAGCAGTTCTTC.